These T cell receptor beta chains were read from a single sample in a study of beta chain features in type 1 diabetes. The assay was immunoSEQ multiplex PCR, and TCRdb's table has in-frame clones only and misses some. In the table there are hundreds of thousands of clones, 15% to 17% of which are singletons. The sequenced material came from naive CD4+ T cells from blood. These receptors were taken from a young man in good health. CDR3s include the opening cysteine and the closing phenylalanine or tryptophan. A D gene is named only where the DNA matches it firmly. Clone size is shown for a subset of rows, as once, few, many or a class of expanded clone.

d_call	v_call	clone_size	j_call	cdr3_aa	cdr3_nt
NA	TRBV28	few	TRBJ2-5	CATRGGTQYF	TGTGCTACCAGGGGCGGGACCCAGTACTTC
NA	TRBV28	few	TRBJ1-1	CASSFSSLFMNTEAFF	TGTGCCAGCAGTTTTAGTTCACTGTTTATGAACACTGAAGCTTTCTTT
NA	TRBV7-3	few	TRBJ2-6	CASSLHRFGANVLTF	TGTGCCAGCAGCTTACACCGGTTTGGGGCCAACGTCCTGACTTTC
NA	TRBV5-6	NA	TRBJ2-1	CASRRGSLSYNEQFF	TGTGCCAGCCGTAGGGGCAGCCTTTCCTACAATGAGCAGTTCTTC
TRBD2	TRBV10-3	NA	TRBJ2-2	CAMTSGPSTGELFF	TGTGCCATGACTAGCGGACCTTCCACCGGGGAGCTGTTTTTT
NA	TRBV2	NA	TRBJ1-2	CASSPGTSNYGYTF	TGTGCCAGCAGTCCCGGGACAAGTAACTATGGCTACACCTTC
NA	TRBV9	NA	TRBJ2-7	CASSVASSYEQYF	TGTGCCAGCAGCGTAGCCAGCTCCTACGAGCAGTACTTC
TRBD1	TRBV18	few	TRBJ2-7	CASSPRGTEHEQYF	TGTGCCAGCTCGCCAAGGGGGACAGAGCACGAGCAGTACTTC
NA	TRBV13	NA	TRBJ1-5	CASSKDRNQPQHF	TGTGCCAGCAGCAAGGACAGAAATCAGCCCCAGCATTTT
NA	TRBV7-9	few	TRBJ1-4	CASSPPQGLREKLFF	TGTGCCAGCAGCCCACCACAGGGCCTTCGGGAAAAACTGTTTTTT
NA	TRBV30	NA	TRBJ1-5	CAWSTTGGSQPQHF	TGTGCCTGGAGTACCACCGGGGGTTCCCAGCCCCAGCATTTT
NA	TRBV5-8	NA	TRBJ2-6	CASSLAGRPGANVLTF	TGTGCCAGCAGCTTGGCGGGGAGGCCTGGGGCCAACGTCCTGACTTTC
TRBD2	TRBV9	NA	TRBJ2-2	CASSSRRGTSMTGELFF	TGTGCCAGCAGCTCCCGTCGGGGGACTAGCATGACCGGGGAGCTGTTTTTT
NA	TRBV21-1	few	TRBJ1-1	CASSRITTGRMNTEAFF	TGTGCCAGCAGCAGAATAACTACGGGACGGATGAACACTGAAGCTTTCTTT
NA	TRBV5-1	few	TRBJ1-1	CASSSEGPQAFF	TGCGCCAGCAGCTCGGAGGGCCCTCAAGCTTTCTTT
NA	TRBV7-2	NA	TRBJ1-5	CASRQNSNQPQHF	TGTGCCAGCAGGCAAAATAGCAATCAGCCCCAGCATTTT
TRBD1	TRBV14	few	TRBJ1-6	CASSQVGPGQGGSPLHF	TGTGCCAGCAGCCAAGTGGGACCGGGACAGGGAGGTTCACCCCTCCACTTT
TRBD2	TRBV4-3	NA	TRBJ2-1	CASSQEGLAGSNEQFF	TGCGCCAGCAGCCAAGAGGGACTAGCGGGAAGCAATGAGCAGTTCTTC
TRBD1	TRBV11-2	NA	TRBJ2-1	CASSQDRDRVRGNEQFF	TGTGCCAGCAGCCAAGACCGTGACAGGGTAAGAGGGAATGAGCAGTTCTTC
NA	TRBV19	NA	TRBJ2-2	CASRLGGPNTGELFF	TGTGCCAGTAGATTGGGCGGACCGAACACCGGGGAGCTGTTTTTT
TRBD1	TRBV9	NA	TRBJ1-5	CASSVGEGGFQPQHF	TGTGCCAGCAGCGTAGGGGAAGGGGGCTTTCAGCCCCAGCATTTT
NA	TRBV4-1	few	TRBJ2-4	CASSPVGGRGNIQYF	TGCGCCAGCAGCCCCGTGGGTGGTCGGGGGAACATTCAGTACTTC
NA	TRBV7-9	NA	TRBJ2-7	CASSPVGPYEQYF	TGTGCCAGCAGCCCCGTGGGGCCCTACGAGCAGTACTTC
TRBD2	TRBV29-1	few	TRBJ2-2	CTAEWEGTGELFF	TGCACCGCGGAGTGGGAGGGGACCGGGGAGCTGTTTTTT
NA	TRBV18	NA	TRBJ2-3	CASSPLVRTSTDTQYF	TGTGCCAGCTCACCACTCGTCAGGACTAGCACAGATACGCAGTATTTT
TRBD2	TRBV7-2	NA	TRBJ2-1	CASSLAGRRIYNEQFF	TGTGCCAGCAGCTTAGCCGGGAGGAGGATCTACAATGAGCAGTTCTTC
TRBD2	TRBV2	NA	TRBJ2-3	CATPRGGGNTQYF	TGTGCCACTCCGCGGGGGGGCGGGAATACGCAGTATTTT
NA	TRBV27	NA	TRBJ1-3	CASSLFSSGNTIYF	TGTGCCAGCAGTTTATTTAGCTCTGGAAACACCATATATTTT
NA	TRBV30	few	TRBJ1-5	CAWSVGRGKRQPQHF	TGTGCCTGGAGTGTCGGCAGGGGAAAGCGCCAGCCCCAGCATTTT
NA	TRBV29-1	NA	TRBJ1-1	CSVAILDKHTEAFF	TGCAGCGTTGCTATCCTGGACAAACACACTGAAGCTTTCTTT
TRBD1	TRBV29-1	NA	TRBJ1-5	CSVGQGDQPQHF	TGCAGCGTTGGACAGGGGGATCAGCCCCAGCATTTT
NA	TRBV11-3	few	TRBJ2-3	CASSTGLSGTTDTQYF	TGTGCCAGCAGCACCGGACTATCGGGTACCACAGATACGCAGTATTTT
NA	TRBV7-8	NA	TRBJ2-7	CASTPQGANEQYF	TGTGCCAGCACCCCTCAGGGAGCAAACGAGCAGTACTTC
TRBD2	TRBV27	NA	TRBJ2-2	CASSLASGNTGELFF	TGTGCCAGCAGTTTAGCTAGCGGGAACACCGGGGAGCTGTTTTTT
TRBD1	TRBV7-2	NA	TRBJ1-2	CASSLDRDYGYTF	TGTGCCAGCAGCCTGGACAGGGACTATGGCTACACCTTC
TRBD2	TRBV11-2	NA	TRBJ2-1	CASSMGLAARSSYNEQFF	TGTGCCAGCAGCATGGGACTAGCGGCGCGTAGCTCCTACAATGAGCAGTTCTTC
TRBD1	TRBV28	NA	TRBJ2-7	CASSITGTGSYEQYF	TGTGCCAGCAGTATTACCGGGACAGGGAGCTACGAGCAGTACTTC
NA	TRBV7-2	NA	TRBJ1-5	CASSLGSGYNQPQHF	TGTGCCAGCAGCTTAGGCAGCGGTTACAATCAGCCCCAGCATTTT
TRBD1	TRBV2	NA	TRBJ1-3	CASNLQGVAGNTIYF	TGTGCCAGCAATCTTCAGGGGGTCGCTGGAAACACCATATATTTT
TRBD2	TRBV28	few	TRBJ2-3	CASRHRIAGNTDTQYF	TGTGCCAGCAGACATCGTATAGCGGGGAACACAGATACGCAGTATTTT
NA	TRBV5-1	few	TRBJ2-7	CASRDTVSSEQYF	TGCGCCAGCAGGGACACGGTATCGTCCGAGCAGTACTTC
NA	TRBV19	NA	TRBJ1-1	CASRTAGDNTEAFF	TGTGCCAGTCGGACGGCCGGGGATAACACTGAAGCTTTCTTT
NA	TRBV20-1	NA	TRBJ1-1	CSAHYTEAFF	TGCAGTGCCCATTACACTGAAGCTTTCTTT
TRBD1	TRBV2	few	TRBJ2-3	CATSGQGVGSSTDTQYF	TGTGCCACCTCGGGACAGGGTGTCGGATCTAGCACAGATACGCAGTATTTT
NA	TRBV5-1	NA	TRBJ2-4	CASSPGDSLALAKNIQYF	TGCGCCAGCAGCCCGGGGGACAGTTTAGCACTAGCCAAAAACATTCAGTACTTC
NA	TRBV15	few	TRBJ2-1	CATSKRPRGYNEQFF	TGTGCCACCAGCAAGCGGCCTAGGGGCTACAATGAGCAGTTCTTC
TRBD2	TRBV28	NA	TRBJ2-7	CASSAASGRAGGQYF	TGTGCCAGCAGTGCTGCTAGCGGGAGGGCCGGGGGGCAGTACTTC
NA	TRBV7-2	NA	TRBJ2-7	CASSASGFYEQYF	TGTGCCAGCAGTGCGAGTGGGTTCTACGAGCAGTACTTC
TRBD2	TRBV27	NA	TRBJ2-3	CASSPRTSGRANTQYF	TGTGCCAGCAGCCCCCGGACTAGCGGGAGGGCCAATACGCAGTATTTT
NA	TRBV6-5	few	TRBJ2-2	CASRDSSGSCFF	NA
TRBD1	TRBV29-1	few	TRBJ1-1	CSVTRQGNTEAFF	TGCAGCGTTACCCGACAGGGGAACACTGAAGCTTTCTTT
NA	TRBV10-3	NA	TRBJ2-3	CAISAFSSTDTQYF	TGTGCCATCAGTGCGTTTAGCAGCACAGATACGCAGTATTTT
NA	TRBV7-2	NA	TRBJ1-1	CASSLAGGALGAFF	TGTGCCAGCAGCTTAGCGGGAGGGGCTCTTGGAGCTTTCTTT